These 20 T cell receptor beta chains were all obtained from the same sample, sequenced in a study of CD8 T cells in ankylosing spondylitis. Study-level points and caveats: What seemed typical of ankylosing spondylitis blood was a TCR beta motif built from 8 or 9 highly homologous variants.

The antigens these receptors bind are not known. TCRdb analysed the 5' RACE reads with MiXCR anew, one entry per CDR3 protein. Of around 490,000 distinct CDR3 sequences detected, 5.3% appear once; the ten largest clones hold 3.5%. The sequenced material came from blood, either unsorted or a sorted T cell fraction (not recorded which). These receptors were collected from a male donor with ankylosing spondylitis.

This clonotype was seen ten or more times. This chain links TRBV29-1 with TRBJ2-2; TRBD2 might be the D (5 bases). The V end lost 6 bases, the J end lost 1 base, and 15 bases lay between the germline ends. The length of the CDR3 is 15 residues. Germline V gene sequence: CDR1 SQVTM, CDR2 ANQGSEA. CDR3 in DNA: TGCAGCGTGGATCGGGCACGGGGGAACACCGGGGAGCTGTTTTTT. Protein: CSVDRARGNTGELFF.

The chain links TRBV10-2 to TRBJ1-1; tentative D call: TRBD1 (5 bases). The CDR3 sequence is 16 residues long. The V end lost 6 bases, the J end lost 6 bases, and 23 bases lay between the germline ends. Germline V gene lookup returns CDR1 WSHSY and CDR2 SAAADI. Written as DNA, the CDR3 is TGCGCCAGCAGGGGTTCTCGGGGCCCGAACTACGCTGAAGCTTTCTTT. Protein sequence: CASRGSRGPNYAEAFF.

Many counts were recorded for this clonotype. V usage is TRBV6-2 or TRBV6-3 and J usage is TRBJ2-2; a possible D gene is TRBD1 (6 bases). Germline CDR1 reads MNHEY; CDR2 reads SVGEGT. This CDR3 has 17 residues. The germline V and J ends were trimmed by 0 bases and 6 bases, with 17 bases remaining between them. The DNA for the CDR3 is TGTGCCAGCAGTTACTCGCCCAGGAACAGGGTCCCCGGGGAGCTGTTTTTT. Translation gives CASSYSPRNRVPGELFF.

The table lists this clonotype with many counts. The V and J genes are TRBV6-5 and TRBJ2-3; the D is unclear. The CDR3 is made up of 15 amino acids. The V gene's germline CDR1 is MNHEY and CDR2 SVGAGI. V lost 0 bases to trimming and J lost 8 bases, with 15 bases between them. CDR3 nucleotides: TGTGCCAGCAGTTACTCACTCGATTCGGAACTTACGCAGTATTTT. Protein product: CASSYSLDSELTQYF.

This clonotype was recorded many times. The chain combines TRBV4-3 with TRBJ1-2, with D possibly being TRBD1 (6 bases). This CDR3 has 16 residues. Germline CDR1 and CDR2: LGHNA and YSLEER. V shed 0 bases and J shed 1 base, with 12 bases lying between them. CDR3 loop: CASSQEWSDSNYGYTF. CDR3 nucleotides: TGCGCCAGCAGCCAAGAATGGTCGGACAGTAACTATGGCTACACCTTC.

This chain joins TRBV19 and TRBJ2-1; tentatively, D is TRBD2 (5 bases). The V gene lost 3 bases and the J gene lost 3 bases, with 12 bases spanning the gap. Germline values: CDR1 LNHDA, CDR2 SQIVND (reference sequence). The CDR3 runs 15 residues. The chain's CDR3 is CASSIYKRSYNEQFF. DNA of the CDR3: TGTGCCAGTAGTATTTATAAGCGGAGCTACAATGAGCAGTTCTTC. Supplemented by reference TRBV19 and TRBJ2-1, the full variable domain reads DGGITQSPKYLFRKEGQNVTLSCEQNLNHDAMYWYRQDPGQGLRLIYYSQIVNDFQKGDIAEGYSVSREKKESFPLTVTSAQKNPTAFYLCASSIYKRSYNEQFFGPGTRLTVL.

This clonotype was observed many times. V usage is TRBV29-1 and J usage is TRBJ1-1; the D gene is possibly TRBD1 (5 bases). V lost 6 bases and J lost 7, with 18 bases in between. The CDR3 runs to 13 residues. Germline loops: CDR1 SQVTM, CDR2 ANQGSEA. CDR3 sequence: CSVYKGFHFEAFF. CDR3 sequence (DNA): TGCAGCGTGTACAAGGGGTTCCACTTTGAAGCTTTCTTT.

This clonotype was recorded at least ten times. The V and J genes are TRBV28 and TRBJ1-6; D is uncertain. CDR1 and CDR2 from the germline V gene are MDHEN and SYDVKM. Trimming stripped 6 bases from V and 10 bases from J, with 10 bases between. This CDR3 contains 12 residues. CDR3 sequence reads: CASSGLGSPLHF. CDR3 DNA sequence: TGTGCCAGCAGCGGCCTGGGGTCACCCCTCCACTTT.

Of note for this clonotype: A much larger clonotype is one base distant, so this may be a read error. This chain connects TRBV7-6 to TRBJ2-3; D gene ambiguous. This CDR3 region has 14 residues. Germline V gene lookup returns CDR1 SGHVS and CDR2 FNYEAQ. The CDR3 DNA sequence: TGTGCCAGCAGCTCGATTCACCCCACAGATACGCAGAATTTT. Translating it yields CASSSIHPTDTQNF.

The chain couples TRBV28 to TRBJ2-1; 12 bases are a match to TRBD2. Per the germline V gene, CDR1 is MDHEN and CDR2 is SYDVKM. The CDR3 extends over 15 amino acids. Trimming at V came to 6 bases and at J to 9 bases, leaving 9 bases not matched to a gene. As DNA, the CDR3 is TGTGCCAGCAGATGGGTACTAGCGGGAGGCGGTGAGCAGTTCTTC. This gives the protein CASRWVLAGGGEQFF. Full variable domain (missing parts from reference TRBV28 and TRBJ2-1): DVKVTQSSRYLVKRTGEKVFLECVQDMDHENMFWYRQDPGLGLRLIYFSYDVKMKEKGDIPEGYSVSREKKERFSLILESASTNQTSMYLCASRWVLAGGGEQFFGPGTRLTVL.

This clonotype has a count of ten or more. This sequence joins TRBV29-1 and TRBJ1-2; D gene ambiguous. V lost 4 bases to trimming and J lost 11 bases, with 5 bases between them. CDR1 and CDR2 (germline): SQVTM, ANQGSEA. This CDR3 region has 8 residues. CDR3 sequence (DNA): TGCAGCGTTGCGGGGTACACCTTC. Protein sequence: CSVAGYTF.

This chain uses TRBV4-3 with TRBJ2-7, with 12 bases lining up with TRBD1. The V gene's germline CDR1 is LGHNA and CDR2 YSLEER. The CDR3 is 16 residues long. Germline trimming cut 2 bases from V and 5 bases from J; bases unmatched to any gene: 7. The CDR3 coding sequence is TGCGCCAGCAGCCAATCCCCGGGACAGGGGGCCCACGAGCAGTACTTC. Its translation is CASSQSPGQGAHEQYF.

V usage is TRBV6-1 and J usage is TRBJ1-4; 7 bases fit TRBD1. The trim removed 6 bases at V and 8 bases at J, leaving 12 bases unmatched. The CDR3 loop spans 15 amino acids. CDR1 and CDR2 (germline): MNHNS, SASEGT. The CDR3 loop is CASRRQGRLEEKLFF. The CDR3 coding sequence is TGTGCCAGCAGGCGACAGGGTCGATTGGAAGAAAAACTGTTTTTT.

J is TRBJ1-5 and V is TRBV6-2 or TRBV6-3; perhaps TRBD1 as D (5 bases). The germline CDR1 and CDR2 sequences are MNHEY and SVGEGT. The ends were cut back, 2 bases at V and 6 bases at J, with 14 bases in the middle. The CDR3 runs 15 residues. CDR3 amino acids: CASSYEGRGIQPQHF. CDR3 DNA: TGTGCCAGCAGTTACGAAGGACGGGGGATTCAGCCCCAGCATTTT.

Turning to this clonotype: A single base separates this from a much larger clone, so it may be a read error. The J gene is TRBJ2-3, the V gene TRBV29-1; D not certain. Trimming shortened V by 0 bases and J by 0 bases, and 19 bases separated the two germline ends. Germline V gene sequence: CDR1 SQVTM, CDR2 ANQGSEA. The CDR3 is made up of 18 amino acids. CDR3 sequence (DNA): TGCAGCGTTGAAGAAGGTGTAACGATTCAAACTAGCACAGATACGCAGTATTTT. It yields the protein CSVEEGVTIQTSTDTQYF.

This clonotype was detected ten times or more. The rearrangement links TRBV29-1 to TRBJ1-2; D gene ambiguous. V lost 4 bases and J lost 8, with 11 bases in between. CDR3 length: 11 residues. Germline-derived CDR1 and CDR2 are SQVTM and ANQGSEA. The CDR3 sequence: CSVGEDWGYTF. As DNA, the CDR3 is TGCAGCGTTGGAGAGGATTGGGGCTACACCTTC.

This clonotype was counted at least ten times. The chain carries TRBV20-1 and TRBJ1-1, with a possible D match to TRBD1 (5 bases). The CDR3 length is 13 residues. The V end lost 5 bases, the J end lost 4 bases, and 14 bases lay between the germline ends. Germline V gives CDR1 DFQATT, CDR2 SNEGSKA (reference sequence). The CDR3: CSAARGGVTEAFF. The DNA for the CDR3 is TGCAGTGCTGCCCGTGGAGGGGTCACTGAAGCTTTCTTT.

In its sample, this clonotype was seen many times. This chain links TRBV24-1 with TRBJ1-1; D gene ambiguous. V was shortened by 6 bases and J by 1 base, with 8 bases between the two germline ends. Germline lookup yields CDR1 KGHDR and CDR2 SFDVKD. The CDR3 is 13 amino acids. The CDR3 loop is CATSSTGNTEAFF. The CDR3 nucleotides are TGTGCCACCAGTTCGACGGGGAACACTGAAGCTTTCTTT.

This clonotype has at least ten counts. The chain's CDR3 is CASSWYVGQNTGELFF. In nucleotides, the CDR3 is TGTGCCAGCAGCTGGTATGTCGGGCAGAACACCGGGGAGCTGTTTTTT. V usage is TRBV7-2 and J usage is TRBJ2-2; D unresolved. Germline values: CDR1 SGHTA, CDR2 FQGNSA. The V end was cut by 4 bases, the J end by 1 base, with 13 bases between. The CDR3 length is 16 residues.

The chain links TRBV3-1 to TRBJ2-2, with D possibly TRBD2 on 5 matching bases. With 4 bases removed from V and 7 bases from J, the gap between germline ends came to 13 bases. CDR3 size: 14 residues. Germline loops: CDR1 LGHDT, CDR2 YNNKEL (reference sequence). The CDR3 sequence is CASSPGIFSGELFF. CDR3 coding DNA: TGTGCCAGCAGCCCGGGGATCTTCAGCGGGGAGCTGTTTTTT.